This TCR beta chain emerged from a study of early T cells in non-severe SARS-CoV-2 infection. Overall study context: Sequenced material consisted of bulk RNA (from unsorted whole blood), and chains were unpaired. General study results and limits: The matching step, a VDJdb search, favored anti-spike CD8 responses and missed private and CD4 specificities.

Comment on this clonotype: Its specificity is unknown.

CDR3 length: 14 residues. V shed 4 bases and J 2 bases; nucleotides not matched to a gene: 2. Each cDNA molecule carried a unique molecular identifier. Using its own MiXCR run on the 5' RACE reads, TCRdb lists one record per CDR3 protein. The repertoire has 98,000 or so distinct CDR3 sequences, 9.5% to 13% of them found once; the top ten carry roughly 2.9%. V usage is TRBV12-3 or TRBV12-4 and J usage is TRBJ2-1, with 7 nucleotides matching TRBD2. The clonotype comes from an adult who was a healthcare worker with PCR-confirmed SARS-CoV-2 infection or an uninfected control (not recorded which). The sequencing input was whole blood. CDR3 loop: CASSSAGPYNEQFF. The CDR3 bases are TGTGCCAGCAGTTCAGCGGGGCCCTACAATGAGCAGTTCTTC.